This TCR beta chain was sequenced during a study of cytomegalovirus exposure and HLA in healthy donors (TCRdb year 2017). Describing the broader study: According to a later analysis, one platform produced both the roughly 110 validation repertoires and the 666 repertoires of the first cohort. The study aimed to test whether signatures of past pathogen exposure could be identified by cataloging public T cell receptors. In addition to the first cohort of hundreds of subjects, a separate validation cohort of 120 different subjects was used. The study combined high-throughput TCR immunosequencing, statistical association of individual TCRs with disease status, and machine learning to predict cytomegalovirus infection status. Overall study outcomes, separate from this receptor: Of the cluster scores, roughly 95% were above 0 in a later analysis, which found that TCRs clustered in the first cohort also tended to co-occur in the 120 or so validation repertoires. In vitro tests confirmed that a few of the cytomegalovirus-associated TCR beta chains recognize cytomegalovirus antigens. The study gave a list of under 200 TCR beta chains associated with cytomegalovirus. According to the authors, the approach could potentially be generalized to other disease states and immunological phenotypes. A later analysis lacked HLA typing for the validation cohort, so it scored co-occurrence in that cohort across all 110 or so repertoires. The classifier was reported to diagnose cytomegalovirus status with high specificity and sensitivity in both the original cohort and the validation cohort. Most TCR sequences were observed very rarely across donors, whereas some public TCRs were present in many individuals.

The donors were included in the validation cohort of some 110 subjects, a group kept apart from the approximately 700-subject first cohort. With regard to this clone: What this receptor recognizes is not known. No much larger clone is present one base from it, and per-base qualities are unavailable.

The germline V gene (reference sequence) gives CDR1 as GTSNPN and CDR2 as SVGIG. From its cysteine to its phenylalanine, the CDR3 spans 16 amino acids. This entry keeps only the CDR3 DNA: 48 bases, framed from base 1. Trimmed from V: 0 bases; trimmed from J: 0 bases; junction bases lacking a gene match: 4. Library preparation was by the immunoSEQ multiplex PCR assay. The authors' analysis ran thus. A statistical classification framework was built to diagnose cytomegalovirus status from the catalog of TCR beta chain sequences. Entries here come from immuneACCESS through TCRdb and include only in-frame sequences with V and J called. Some clones fail to appear in such tables; in the studies checked, an unresolved V gene covers under half of the shortfall, and the cause of the remainder is unknown. The V and J calls and clone size were taken over from that table, and D and trimming were inferred from the DNA. This sample comprises 220,000 or so clones, 87% of them detected only once. The biggest ten clones account for roughly 2% of the sample.

The sequenced sample was PBMCs. The chain is made from TRBV30 and TRBJ1-5; a stretch of 8 junction bases matches TRBD1. This sequence was found in a woman aged 18-29 years in good health and CMV-seropositive. The CDR3 has the sequence CAWSVGQGYSNQPQHF. The nucleotides read TGTGCCTGGAGTGTAGGACAGGGATATAGCAATCAGCCCCAGCATTTT.